The 25 T cell receptor beta chains in this list originate from one sample, sequenced in a study of T-cell memory formation after mild COVID-19. Via MiXCR, TCRdb re-called the 5' RACE reads, giving one row per CDR3 protein. Of 200,000 to 300,000 distinct CDR3 sequences listed, roughly 17% are singletons. Sequences were obtained from PBMCs or a T cell subset sorted from them (not recorded which). The receptors were sampled from a man aged 18 to 29 who had mild COVID-19 (a few samples of this study predate the infection). Cell type and time point are not known.

The chain joins TRBV19 to TRBJ2-1; D may be TRBD2 (6 bases). The CDR3 length is 17 residues. Germline V gene lookup returns CDR1 LNHDA and CDR2 SQIVND (reference sequence). Trimming left V 1 base short and J 0 bases short, with 13 bases between. CDR3 in amino acids: CASSIVGGESSYNEQFF. For the CDR3, the DNA is TGTGCCAGTAGTATAGTCGGGGGAGAAAGCTCCTACAATGAGCAGTTCTTC.

This clonotype came up a few times. This chain links TRBV4-3 with TRBJ2-7, with 12 bases lining up with TRBD2. The CDR3 loop spans 18 amino acids. After removal of 0 bases from V and 5 bases from J, the junction contained 11 bases not matched to a gene. CDR1 is LGHNA, CDR2 YSLEER, per germline. CDR3 DNA sequence: TGCGCCAGCAGCCAAGATCTCCCTAGCGGGGGGGCTAGGAACGAGCAGTACGTC. Its protein is CASSQDLPSGGARNEQYV.

V gene TRBV20-1 combines with J gene TRBJ2-4; D might be TRBD2 (5 bases). Trimming removed 7 bases at V and 7 bases at J, with 11 bases between. CDR1 and CDR2 (germline): DFQATT, SNEGSKA (reference sequence). CDR3 length: 11 residues. The CDR3, as DNA: TGCAGTGAACTCCGAGGGAACATTCAGTACTTC. Translated: CSELRGNIQYF.

This clonotype appeared a few times. The genes are TRBV6-6 and TRBJ1-5; D uncertain. V lost 7 bases, J lost 0 bases, and 10 bases lay in between. The CDR3 is 14 amino acids. Germline loops: CDR1 MNHNY, CDR2 SVGAGI (reference sequence). The CDR3: CASNSGNSNQPQHF. As DNA, the CDR3 is TGTGCCAGCAACTCTGGGAATAGCAATCAGCCCCAGCATTTT.

This clonotype was counted a few times. The rearrangement links TRBV29-1 to TRBJ1-4, with D hard to call. With 2 bases removed from V and 4 bases from J, the gap between germline ends came to 5 bases. Germline CDR1 and CDR2: SQVTM and ANQGSEA. CDR3 size: 12 residues. This CDR3 reads CSVEPVNEKLFF. The CDR3 nucleotides read TGCAGCGTTGAACCTGTTAATGAAAAACTGTTTTTT.

J is TRBJ2-3 and V is TRBV5-1; 10 nucleotides agree with TRBD1. Per the germline V gene, CDR1 is SGHRS and CDR2 is YFSETQ. The J segment lost 9 bases and the V segment lost 6 bases, leaving 10 bases of the junction unmatched. The CDR3 contains 14 residues. The CDR3 DNA sequence: TGCGCCAGCACAGGGACAGGGGATAAGGAAACGCAGTATTTT. Protein product: CASTGTGDKETQYF.

This rearrangement joins TRBV5-1 to TRBJ1-5; 8 bases are shared with TRBD1. J was trimmed by 1 base and V by 4 bases; bases with no gene match: 4. This CDR3 has 15 residues. Germline assignment: CDR1 SGHRS and CDR2 YFSETQ. The CDR3 loop reads CASSPQGVSNQPQHF. DNA for the CDR3: TGCGCCAGCAGCCCACAGGGGGTAAGCAATCAGCCCCAGCATTTT.

The chain couples TRBV7-2 to TRBJ1-4; 7 bases fit TRBD1. The CDR3 extends over 13 amino acids. Per the germline V gene, CDR1 is SGHTA and CDR2 is FQGNSA. With V trimmed by 9 bases and J by 8 bases, 9 bases remained unmatched. The CDR3: CASARGRWEKLFF. The DNA of the CDR3 is TGTGCCAGTGCAAGGGGGCGTTGGGAAAAACTGTTTTTT.

This clonotype was seen at least ten times. The chain joins TRBV28 to TRBJ1-2; the D is unclear. Between the trimmed V and J ends, which lost 4 bases and 5 bases, there was a span of 8 bases. CDR1 MDHEN and CDR2 SYDVKM come from the germline V gene. The CDR3 is 12 residues long. The DNA for the CDR3 is TGTGCCAGCAGTTCCTCTTCTTATGGCTACACCTTC. It codes for CASSSSSYGYTF.

The V and J genes are TRBV3-1 and TRBJ2-1, with D hard to call. V dropped 1 base and J dropped 6 bases, with 10 bases sitting between them. The CDR3 loop spans 14 amino acids. In germline, CDR1 is LGHDT, CDR2 YNNKEL (reference sequence). The chain's CDR3 is CASSQGGSSNEQFF. Written as DNA, the CDR3 is TGTGCCAGCAGCCAAGGGGGTTCAAGCAATGAGCAGTTCTTC.

There are a few counts of this clonotype. The rearrangement links TRBV20-1 to TRBJ2-1; TRBD2 matches at 10 bases. Germline CDR1 is DFQATT and CDR2 is SNEGSKA (reference sequence). The CDR3 length is 15 residues. With 2 bases clipped from V and 10 bases from J, the junction kept 11 bases outside the gene matches. The CDR3 DNA sequence: TGCAGTGCTAGATCGCTAGCGGGGGCCCAGCGGGAGCAGTTCTTC. Protein product: CSARSLAGAQREQFF.

The sample holds a few counts of this clonotype. The gene calls are TRBV20-1 and TRBJ2-7; 10 nucleotides agree with TRBD1. V lost 4 bases to trimming and J lost 2 bases; unmatched junction nucleotides: 8. The CDR3 sequence is 15 residues long. Looked up from germline, CDR1 is DFQATT and CDR2 is SNEGSKA (reference sequence). The CDR3: CSATRWGQGTYEQYF. CDR3 sequence (DNA): TGCAGTGCTACTCGCTGGGGACAGGGGACCTACGAGCAGTACTTC.

The V call is TRBV18, the J call TRBJ1-1; D not resolved. Trimming took 0 bases from V and 1 from J, leaving 9 bases between them. Germline loops: CDR1 KGHSH, CDR2 LQKENI. The CDR3 has 15 residues. The CDR3 DNA sequence: TGTGCCAGCTCACCACCGGGTGGGCGGAACACTGAAGCTTTCTTT. Translating it yields CASSPPGGRNTEAFF.

This clonotype was recorded a few times. The chain combines TRBV27 with TRBJ2-7; D may match TRBD1 or TRBD2 (5 bases each). Germline-derived CDR1 and CDR2 are MNHEY and SMNVEV (reference sequence). The CDR3 is made up of 14 amino acids. V lost 6 bases to trimming and J lost 0 bases, with 12 bases between them. The CDR3 here is CASRPGTLSYEQYF. The CDR3 bases are TGTGCCAGCAGGCCAGGGACCCTCTCCTACGAGCAGTACTTC.

Remarks on this clonotype: Its ends do not fully match the called genes, so a read error is possible. The rearrangement joins TRBV4-1 to TRBJ1-2, with TRBD1 matching over 10 bases. CDR1 is MGHRA, CDR2 YSYEKL, per germline. The CDR3 runs 16 residues. The CDR3 DNA is TGCGCCAGCAGCCCCCTCGGACAGGGGGGAAACTATGGCTACACATTC. Translation: CASSPLGQGGNYGYTF.

In its sample, this clonotype was seen many times. The chain links TRBV20-1 to TRBJ2-7, with D possibly being TRBD1 or TRBD2 (6 bases each). CDR1 DFQATT and CDR2 SNEGSKA come from the germline V gene (reference sequence). CDR3 length equals 13 residues. The V end was cut by 0 bases, the J end by 7 bases, with 13 bases between. CDR3 DNA: TGCAGTGCTAGAGATCGGGGGCCGAATGAGCAGTACTTC. Translation gives CSARDRGPNEQYF.

This clonotype was observed a handful of times. The J gene is TRBJ2-3, the V gene TRBV15; 9 bases match TRBD2. The CDR3 length is 17 residues. J gave up 4 bases and V 2 bases, and 10 bases lay outside the gene matches. Per the germline V gene, CDR1 is LNHNV and CDR2 is YYDKDF (reference sequence). CDR3 region: CATSRPRGGGGSDTQYF. CDR3 nucleotide sequence: TGTGCCACCAGCAGACCTAGGGGCGGGGGGGGCTCAGATACGCAGTATTTT.

The V gene is TRBV11-2, the J gene TRBJ2-7; D might be TRBD1 (5 bases). V lost 2 bases, J lost 6 bases, and 14 bases lay in between. The length of the CDR3 is 14 residues. Germline loops: CDR1 SGHAT, CDR2 FQNNGV. The CDR3 here is CASSLTQGLGEQYV. CDR3 DNA: TGTGCCAGCAGCTTAACCCAGGGATTGGGCGAGCAGTACGTC.

This clonotype appeared a few times. The V call is TRBV27, the J call TRBJ2-3; D tentatively fits TRBD1 or TRBD2 (6 bases each). V was clipped by 7 bases and J by 0 bases, with 17 bases between them. CDR1 and CDR2 from the germline V gene are MNHEY and SMNVEV (reference sequence). The CDR3 extends over 16 amino acids. The CDR3 is CASTLKGGASTDTQYF. The CDR3 DNA follows: TGTGCCAGCACCCTCAAGGGGGGCGCTAGCACAGATACGCAGTATTTT.

This clonotype appeared a few times. The chain is built from TRBV4-3 and TRBJ2-5, with D unclear. The germline CDR1 and CDR2 sequences are LGHNA and YSLEER. V was clipped by 1 base and J by 1 base, with 10 bases between them. The CDR3 contains 15 residues. The CDR3 nucleotides are TGCGCCAGCAGCCAAGGAGGTGGTGCCCAAGAGACCCAGTACTTC. Protein sequence: CASSQGGGAQETQYF.

The rearrangement joins TRBV4-1 to TRBJ1-4; D gene unclear. Trimming left V 4 bases short and J 4 bases short, with 16 bases between. Germline V gene lookup returns CDR1 MGHRA and CDR2 YSYEKL. The CDR3 is 16 residues long. Written as DNA, the CDR3 is TGCGCCAGCAGCCTCGGTACCCCCGGTGGTAATGAAAAACTGTTTTTT. Protein sequence: CASSLGTPGGNEKLFF.

This rearrangement joins TRBV5-1 to TRBJ2-1; TRBD1 matches at 7 bases. The ends lost 0 bases at V and 3 bases at J; junction bases unmatched: 3. The CDR3 runs 15 residues. Germline CDR1 reads SGHRS; CDR2 reads YFSETQ. CDR3 sequence: CASSLEQGSYNEQFF. The CDR3 region has the DNA TGCGCCAGCAGCTTGGAACAGGGGAGCTACAATGAGCAGTTCTTC.

The chain recombines TRBV11-1 with TRBJ1-2; no clear D. Germline V gene lookup returns CDR1 SGHAT and CDR2 FQDESV (reference sequence). The V end was cut by 5 bases, the J end by 7 bases, with 17 bases between. This CDR3 has 14 amino acids. In DNA, the CDR3 is TGTGCCAGCAGCCCGAGCCGGTGGTCTCCTGGCTACACCTTC. It codes for CASSPSRWSPGYTF.

This chain connects TRBV27 to TRBJ2-7; 8 bases match TRBD1. Germline V gives CDR1 MNHEY, CDR2 SMNVEV (reference sequence). The CDR3 is 16 residues long. V lost 1 base, J lost 3 bases, and 8 bases stayed unmatched. The chain's CDR3 is CASSLFSGQGVYEQYF. CDR3 in DNA: TGTGCCAGCAGTTTATTCAGCGGACAGGGCGTCTACGAGCAGTACTTC.

This clonotype has only a few counts. The chain links TRBV6-2 or TRBV6-3 to TRBJ2-5; D uncertain. Trimming stripped 7 bases from V and 7 bases from J, with 16 bases between. This CDR3 spans 13 amino acids. Germline-derived CDR1 and CDR2 are MNHEY and SVGEGT. CDR3: CASTLGHAGTQYF. CDR3 in DNA: TGTGCCAGCACCCTGGGCCACGCAGGGACCCAGTACTTC.